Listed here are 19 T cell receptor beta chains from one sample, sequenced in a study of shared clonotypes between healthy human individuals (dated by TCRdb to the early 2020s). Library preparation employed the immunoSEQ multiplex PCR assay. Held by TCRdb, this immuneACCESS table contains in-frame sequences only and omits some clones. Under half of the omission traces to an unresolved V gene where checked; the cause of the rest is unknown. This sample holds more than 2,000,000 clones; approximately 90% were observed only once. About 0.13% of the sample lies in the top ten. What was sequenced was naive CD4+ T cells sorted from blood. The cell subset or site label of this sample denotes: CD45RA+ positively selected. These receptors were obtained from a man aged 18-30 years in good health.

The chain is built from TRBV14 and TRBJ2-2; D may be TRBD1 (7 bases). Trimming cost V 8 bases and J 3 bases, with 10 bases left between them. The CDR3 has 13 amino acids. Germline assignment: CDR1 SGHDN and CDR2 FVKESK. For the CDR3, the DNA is TGTGCCAGCGCGGGACAGTACACCGGGGAGCTGTTTTTT. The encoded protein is CASAGQYTGELFF.

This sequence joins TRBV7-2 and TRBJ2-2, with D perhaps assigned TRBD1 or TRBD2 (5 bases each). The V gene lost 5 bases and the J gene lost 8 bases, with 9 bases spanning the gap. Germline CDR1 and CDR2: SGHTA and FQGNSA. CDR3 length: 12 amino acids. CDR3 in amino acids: CASSPGLGELFF. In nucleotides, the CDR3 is TGTGCCAGCAGCCCGGGGCTTGGGGAGCTGTTTTTT.

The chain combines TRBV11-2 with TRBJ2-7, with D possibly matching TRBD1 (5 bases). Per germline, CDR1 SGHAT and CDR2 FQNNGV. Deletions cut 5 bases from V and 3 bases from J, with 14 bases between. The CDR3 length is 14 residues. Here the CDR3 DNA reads TGTGCCAGCAGCCAGGGTGGTCAAGGCTACGAGCAGTACTTC. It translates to CASSQGGQGYEQYF.

CDR3 coding DNA: TGTGCCAGCAGCGCAGACCACAGATACGAGCAGTACTTC. Amino acids: CASSADHRYEQYF. The rearrangement links TRBV2 to TRBJ2-7; no reliable D call. Germline CDR1 is SNHLY and CDR2 is FYNNEI. There are 13 residues in the CDR3. V was trimmed by 6 bases and J by 4 bases, leaving 13 bases between them.

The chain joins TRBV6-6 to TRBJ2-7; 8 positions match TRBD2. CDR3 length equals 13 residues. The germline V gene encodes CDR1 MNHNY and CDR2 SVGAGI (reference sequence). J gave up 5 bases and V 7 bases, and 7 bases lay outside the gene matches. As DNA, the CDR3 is TGTGCCAGCACCGGGACTAGGAAACACGAGCAGTACTTC. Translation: CASTGTRKHEQYF.

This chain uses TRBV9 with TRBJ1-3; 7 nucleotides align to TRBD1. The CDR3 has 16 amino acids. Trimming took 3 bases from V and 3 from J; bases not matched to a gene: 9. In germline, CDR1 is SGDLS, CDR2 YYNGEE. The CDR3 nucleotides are TGTGCCAGCAGCGACGGGGACAGTTTAGGTGGAAACACCATATATTTT. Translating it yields CASSDGDSLGGNTIYF.

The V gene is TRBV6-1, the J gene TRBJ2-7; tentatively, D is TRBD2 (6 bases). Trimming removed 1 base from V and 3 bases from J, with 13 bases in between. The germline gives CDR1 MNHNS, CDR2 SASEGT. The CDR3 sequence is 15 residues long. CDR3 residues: CASSEEFGDFYEQYF. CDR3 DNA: TGTGCCAGCAGTGAAGAATTTGGGGACTTCTACGAGCAGTACTTC.

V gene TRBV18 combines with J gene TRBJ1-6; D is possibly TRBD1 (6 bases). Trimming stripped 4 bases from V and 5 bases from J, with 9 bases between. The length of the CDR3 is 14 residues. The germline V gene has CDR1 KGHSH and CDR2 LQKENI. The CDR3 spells CASSLGQNNSPLHF. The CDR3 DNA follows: TGTGCCAGCTCACTCGGACAGAATAATTCACCCCTCCACTTT.

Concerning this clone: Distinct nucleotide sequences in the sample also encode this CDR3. In nucleotides, the CDR3 is TGTGCCAGCTCACCACCCAGCAATGAGCAGTTCTTC. Translated: CASSPPSNEQFF. V and J are TRBV18 and TRBJ2-1; D call uncertain. This CDR3 region has 12 residues. Per germline, CDR1 KGHSH and CDR2 LQKENI. V lost 0 bases, J lost 6 bases, and 3 bases lay in between.

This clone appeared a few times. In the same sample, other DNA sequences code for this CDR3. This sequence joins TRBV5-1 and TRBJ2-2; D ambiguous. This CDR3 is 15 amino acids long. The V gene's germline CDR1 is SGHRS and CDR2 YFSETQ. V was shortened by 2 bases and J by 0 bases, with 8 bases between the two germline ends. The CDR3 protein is CASSFGGTNTGELFF. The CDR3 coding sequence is TGCGCCAGCAGCTTTGGCGGTACGAACACCGGGGAGCTGTTTTTT.

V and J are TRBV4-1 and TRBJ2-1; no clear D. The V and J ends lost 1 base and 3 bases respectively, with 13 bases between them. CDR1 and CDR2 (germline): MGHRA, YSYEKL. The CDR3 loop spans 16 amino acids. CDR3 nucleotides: TGCGCCAGCAGCCAAGGTGGCGAGCGCTTCTACAATGAGCAGTTCTTC. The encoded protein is CASSQGGERFYNEQFF.

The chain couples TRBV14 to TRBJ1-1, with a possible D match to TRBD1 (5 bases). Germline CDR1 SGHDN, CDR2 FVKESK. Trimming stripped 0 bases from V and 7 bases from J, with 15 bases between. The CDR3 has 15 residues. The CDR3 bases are TGTGCCAGCAGCCAAGATCGGCTGGGGCCGGGTGAAGCTTTCTTT. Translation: CASSQDRLGPGEAFF.

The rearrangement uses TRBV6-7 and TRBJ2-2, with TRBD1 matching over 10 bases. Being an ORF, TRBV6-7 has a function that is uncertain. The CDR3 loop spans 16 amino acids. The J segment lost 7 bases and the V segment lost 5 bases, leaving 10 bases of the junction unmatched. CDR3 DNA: TGTGCCAGCAGTACACCGGGGACAGGGGAAGGCGGGGAGCTGTTTTTT. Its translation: CASSTPGTGEGGELFF.

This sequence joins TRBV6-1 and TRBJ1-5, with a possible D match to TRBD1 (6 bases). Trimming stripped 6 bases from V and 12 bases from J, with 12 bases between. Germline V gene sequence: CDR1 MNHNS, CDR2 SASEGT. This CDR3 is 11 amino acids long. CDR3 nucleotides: TGTGCCAGCAGGGGACAAGGGAACCAGCATTTT. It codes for CASRGQGNQHF.

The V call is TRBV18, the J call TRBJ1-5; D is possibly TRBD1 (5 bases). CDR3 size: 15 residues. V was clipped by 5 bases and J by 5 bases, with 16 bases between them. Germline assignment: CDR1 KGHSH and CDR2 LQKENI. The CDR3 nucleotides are TGTGCCAGCTCATCCTTCCGGGACCGGTATCAGCCCCAGCATTTT. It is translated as CASSSFRDRYQPQHF. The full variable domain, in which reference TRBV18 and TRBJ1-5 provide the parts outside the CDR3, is NAGVMQNPRHLVRRRGQEARLRCSPMKGHSHVYWYRQLPEEGLKFMVYLQKENIIDESGMPKERFSAEFPKEGPSILRIQQVVRGDSAAYFCASSSFRDRYQPQHFGDGTRLSIL.

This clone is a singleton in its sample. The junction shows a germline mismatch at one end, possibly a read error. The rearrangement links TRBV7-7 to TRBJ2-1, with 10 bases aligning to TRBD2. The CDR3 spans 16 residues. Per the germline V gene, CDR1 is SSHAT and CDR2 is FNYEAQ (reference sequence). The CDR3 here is CASSLGTSASMYEQFF. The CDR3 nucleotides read TGTGCTAGCAGCCTCGGGACTAGCGCGTCTATGTATGAGCAGTTCTTC.

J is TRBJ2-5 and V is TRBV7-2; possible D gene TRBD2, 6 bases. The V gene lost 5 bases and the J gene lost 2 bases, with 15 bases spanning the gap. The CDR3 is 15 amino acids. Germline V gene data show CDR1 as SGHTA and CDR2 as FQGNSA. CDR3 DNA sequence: TGTGCCAGCAGCCACCGACTAGGGACGCAAGAGACCCAGTACTTC. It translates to CASSHRLGTQETQYF.

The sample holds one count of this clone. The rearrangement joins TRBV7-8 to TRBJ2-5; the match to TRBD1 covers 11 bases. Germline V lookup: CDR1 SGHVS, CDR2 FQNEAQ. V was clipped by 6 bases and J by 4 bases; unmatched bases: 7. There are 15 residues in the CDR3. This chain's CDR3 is CASRFGQGAGETQYF. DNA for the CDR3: TGTGCCAGCAGATTCGGACAGGGGGCTGGAGAGACCCAGTACTTC.

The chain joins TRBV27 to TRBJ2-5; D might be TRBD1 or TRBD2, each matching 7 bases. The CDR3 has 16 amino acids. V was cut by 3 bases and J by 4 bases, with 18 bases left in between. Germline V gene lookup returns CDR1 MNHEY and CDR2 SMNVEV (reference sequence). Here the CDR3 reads CASSFGLGRGRETQYF. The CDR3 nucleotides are TGTGCCAGCAGTTTCGGGTTGGGGAGGGGGCGAGAGACCCAGTACTTC.